The T cell receptor (beta chain) under discussion was sequenced for a study of beta chain features in type 1 diabetes. As for the study in general: Investigators examined 107,917,701 sorted cells across all samples. Notes on the study in general: The study found moderately but significantly shorter TCRB CDR3s in all four CD4+ subsets of Type 1 diabetes patients.

Per germline, CDR1 LNHDA and CDR2 SQIVND (reference sequence). V was cut by 1 base and J by 8 bases, with 10 bases left in between. The CDR3 sequence is 13 residues long. In the case of this clone: Its antigen is still unknown.

Expressed TCRB transcripts were sequenced because the isolated RNA had all been reverse transcribed beforehand. The table came from immunoSEQ multiplex PCR; TCRdb's copy has only in-frame clones and leaves some out. Of roughly 150,000 clones in the sample, around 10% were seen once. Sequenced: central memory CD4+ T cells from blood. This TCR was recovered from a man aged 30 to 45 with type 1 diabetes. V gene TRBV19 combines with J gene TRBJ2-3; D unresolved. The CDR3 sequence is CASSIVSTGTQYF. CDR3 in DNA: TGTGCCAGTAGTATAGTCTCCACCGGTACGCAGTATTTT.